This TCR beta chain was recovered during a study of T cell repertoires in cytomegalovirus infection. In the study overall: It can be stated that public TCR beta signatures indicated CMV infection as well as a matching HLA type.

TCRdb re-derived calls from the reads in MiXCR, one entry per CDR3 protein. This table holds around 740,000 distinct CDR3 sequences, 35% to 40% found once. Study-wide findings and caveats: The cumulative frequency of public TCR beta families identified carriers of CMV plus the relevant HLA. The ex vivo response was dominated by HLA-C-restricted CMV-specific TCR beta clonotypes.

This clonotype appeared a single time. Antigen specificity is unknown. The junction departs from germline at one end; a sequencing error may be responsible. Sequenced material: PBMCs. The sequence derives from a human donor in good health (CMV status not recorded). Some clones in this sample may be carry-over from other donors' samples.

Here the CDR3 reads CASSQSRAGADQPPHF. The CDR3, as DNA: TGTGCCAGCAGCCAGTCCCGAGCGGGTGCGGATCAGCCCCCGCATTTT. The chain couples TRBV5-5 to TRBJ1-5; D gene ambiguous. Germline V gene sequence: CDR1 SGHKS, CDR2 YYEKEE (reference sequence). The CDR3 runs 16 residues.